These T cell receptor beta chains were read from a single sample in a study of shared T cell receptors in the human thymus. Sequenced by immunoSEQ multiplex PCR; TCRdb stores in-frame clones only, minus some. This sample has about 540,000 clones, with 78% found just once. Separately, the same data were catalogued under a study of human thymus T cells.

The sequenced material came from thymocytes. Receptors originate from a boy in the first two years of life with a congenital heart defect. The CDR3 runs from the conserved cysteine through the conserved F or W. The D gene is left open where the match is weak.

cdr3_length	d_call	v_call	j_call	cdr3_nt	cdr3_aa
13	NA	TRBV9	TRBJ2-4	TGTGCCAGCAGCGTAGAGGGGGGGGCCATTCAGTACTTC	CASSVEGGAIQYF
15	NA	TRBV4-1	TRBJ2-1	TGCGCCAGCAGCCCCTCCTGGGGCAAAATCCATGAGCAGTTCTTC	CASSPSWGKIHEQFF
13	NA	TRBV30	TRBJ2-1	TGTGCCCCCATCTCCAGCTCCTACAATGAGCAGTTCTTC	CAPISSSYNEQFF
15	NA	TRBV30	TRBJ2-6	TGTGCCTGGGGAGGGCCAGGGTATGGGGCCAACGTCCTGACTTTC	CAWGGPGYGANVLTF
18	NA	TRBV29-1	TRBJ1-3	TGCAGCGTTGAAGATTCAGGATTGGGAGCGAATACTGGAAACACCATATATTTT	CSVEDSGLGANTGNTIYF
16	TRBD2	TRBV5-1	TRBJ2-1	TGCGCCAGCAGCTCTGGGACTAGCGGCCCCTACAATGAGCAGTTCTTC	CASSSGTSGPYNEQFF
20	TRBD1	TRBV28	TRBJ2-7	TGTGCCAGCAGTCCATCTCAGGGGGACAGCTGCCAGTCCCTTTGCTACGAGCAGTACTTC	CASSPSQGDSCQSLCYEQYF
15	NA	TRBV14	TRBJ2-7	TGTGCCAGCAGCCAAGGGCCGGGAATACCCTACGAGCAGTACTTC	CASSQGPGIPYEQYF
14	TRBD1	TRBV7-7	TRBJ2-2	TGTGCCAGCAGCCCCGGGACAGCTACCGGGGAGCTGTTTTTT	CASSPGTATGELFF
13	NA	TRBV6-6	TRBJ2-7	TGTGCCAGCAGTTACTCGCCCGGGTGCGAGCAGTACTTC	CASSYSPGCEQYF
16	NA	TRBV27	TRBJ2-2	TGTGCCAGCAACTCTGGGCGGGAAACGAACACCGGGGAGCTGTTTTTT	CASNSGRETNTGELFF
16	NA	TRBV15	TRBJ2-1	TGTGCCACCAGCAGAGATCTTCTGGGGGACATGAATGAGCAGTTCTTC	CATSRDLLGDMNEQFF
14	NA	TRBV5-1	TRBJ1-1	TGCGCCAGCAGGGCGGAACACGCGAACACTGAAGCTTTCTTT	CASRAEHANTEAFF
13	NA	TRBV4-3	TRBJ2-2	TGCGCCAGCAGCCTTCAAGGAGGCGGGGAGCTGTTTTTT	CASSLQGGGELFF
13	TRBD1	TRBV7-2	TRBJ2-7	TGTGCCGCTGGACCGGGACAGGCCTACGAGCAGTACTTC	CAAGPGQAYEQYF
15	TRBD1	TRBV27	TRBJ2-7	TGTGCCAGCAGTTTGTCCGGGACAGGGCACTACGAGCAGTACTTC	CASSLSGTGHYEQYF
17	NA	TRBV4-2	TRBJ2-1	TGTGCCAGCAGCCATCATCACGGGAGCTCGGGCGACAATGAGCAGTTCTTC	CASSHHHGSSGDNEQFF
16	TRBD2	TRBV5-4	TRBJ2-7	TGTGCCAGCAGCTTTTCCGGGACTAGCGGCTCCTACGAGCAGTACTTC	CASSFSGTSGSYEQYF
15	TRBD1	TRBV4-3	TRBJ1-1	TGCGCCAGCAGCCGGGGAGGACAGGGGGCTTCTGAAGCTTTCTTT	CASSRGGQGASEAFF
11	NA	TRBV6-5	TRBJ2-1	TGTGCCAGCATCAGGGGCAATGAGCAGTTCTTC	CASIRGNEQFF